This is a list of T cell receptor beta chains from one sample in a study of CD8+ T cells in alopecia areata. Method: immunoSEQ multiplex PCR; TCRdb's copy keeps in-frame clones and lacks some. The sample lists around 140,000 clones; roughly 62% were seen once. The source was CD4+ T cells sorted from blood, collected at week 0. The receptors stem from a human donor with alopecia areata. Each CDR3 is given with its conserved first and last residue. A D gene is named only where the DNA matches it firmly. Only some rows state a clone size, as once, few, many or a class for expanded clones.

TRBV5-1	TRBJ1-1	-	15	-	TGCGCCAGCAGCTTGGTAGGTCTGGGGGGCACTGAAGCTTTCTTT	CASSLVGLGGTEAFF
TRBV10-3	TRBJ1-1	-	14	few	TGTGCCATCAGTGAATTTCGGGAGAACACTGAAGCTTTCTTT	CAISEFRENTEAFF
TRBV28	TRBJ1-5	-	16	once	TGTGCCACCCGTTGGGGGACGATCCATAGCAATCAGCCCCAGCATTTT	CATRWGTIHSNQPQHF
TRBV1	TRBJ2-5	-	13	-	TGCACCAGCAGCCGGGCAGCACAAGAGACCCAGTACTTC	CTSSRAAQETQYF
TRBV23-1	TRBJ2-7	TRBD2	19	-	TGCGCCAGCAGTCAATCGGGACGGCGGTTTCGGGACTACTTGTACGAGCAGTACTTC	CASSQSGRRFRDYLYEQYF
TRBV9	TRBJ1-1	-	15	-	TGTGCCAGCAGCCCCCAAGTGGGGTCCGGGACTGAAGCTTTCTTT	CASSPQVGSGTEAFF
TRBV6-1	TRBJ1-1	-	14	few	TGTGCCAGCAGACTCACGACAGCCGGCACTGAAGCTTTCTTT	CASRLTTAGTEAFF
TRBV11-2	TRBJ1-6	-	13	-	TGTGCCAGCAGCTTAAGAGCGGATTCACCCCTCCACTTT	CASSLRADSPLHF
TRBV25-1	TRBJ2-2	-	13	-	TGTGCCAGCACCCGGGGGGCTGGCGGGGAGCTGTTTTTT	CASTRGAGGELFF
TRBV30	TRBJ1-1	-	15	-	TGTGCCTGGAGTTCACCTGCGGGGATGAACACTGAAGCTTTCTTT	CAWSSPAGMNTEAFF
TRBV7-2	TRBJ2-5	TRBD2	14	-	TGTGCCAGCAGCTCCGGGACTAGAGTAGAGACCCAGTACTTC	CASSSGTRVETQYF
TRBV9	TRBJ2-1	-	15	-	TGTGCCAGCACCCCACGAGGGGACTCCTACAATGAGCAGTTCTTC	CASTPRGDSYNEQFF
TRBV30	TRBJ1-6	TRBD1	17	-	TGTGCCTGGAGTGACGTATTCTACCGGGACAGGGAACCACCCCTCCACTTT	CAWSDVFYRDREPPLHF
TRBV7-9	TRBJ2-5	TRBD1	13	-	TGTGCCAGCTCTGGGGACAGCCAAGAGACCCAGTACTTC	CASSGDSQETQYF
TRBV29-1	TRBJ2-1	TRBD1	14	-	TGCAGCGTTGGAGACAGGGGAACCTACAATGAGCAGTTCTTC	CSVGDRGTYNEQFF
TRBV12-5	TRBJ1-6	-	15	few	TGTGCTAGTGCCGGGCCGAACTCCTATAATTCACCCCTCCACTTT	CASAGPNSYNSPLHF
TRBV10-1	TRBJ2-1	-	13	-	TGCGCCAGCAGTCCGGCTCTCTACAATGAGCAGTTCTTC	CASSPALYNEQFF
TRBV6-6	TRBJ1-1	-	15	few	TGTGCCAGCAGTTACAGTCGGATCATGAACACTGAAGCTTTCTTT	CASSYSRIMNTEAFF
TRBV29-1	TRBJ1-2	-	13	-	TGCAGCGTTGCCGGAGGGACGGACTATGGCTACACCTTC	CSVAGGTDYGYTF
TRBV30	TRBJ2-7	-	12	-	TGTGCCTGGAATCGGGGACCCTACGAGCAGTACTTC	CAWNRGPYEQYF
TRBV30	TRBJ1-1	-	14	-	TGTGCCTGGAGTGTTGGGGGTATGAACACTGAAGCTTTCTTT	CAWSVGGMNTEAFF
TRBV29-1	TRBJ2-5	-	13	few	TGCAGCGTTGATGTAGGAGCCCCAGAGACCCAGTACTTC	CSVDVGAPETQYF
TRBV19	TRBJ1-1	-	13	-	TGTGCCAGTTCCCGGGGTTCAAACACTGAAGCTTTCTTT	CASSRGSNTEAFF
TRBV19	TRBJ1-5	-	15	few	TGTGCCAGTAACGCACCACAAATTACGGGACAGCCCCAGCATTTT	CASNAPQITGQPQHF
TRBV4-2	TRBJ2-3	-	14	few	TGTGCCAGCAGCCAAGATTGGGGGGCAGATACGCAGTATTTT	CASSQDWGADTQYF
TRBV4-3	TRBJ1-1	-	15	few	TGCGCCAGCAGCCAAGATCGTGGCAGGCCTACTGAAGCTTTCTTT	CASSQDRGRPTEAFF
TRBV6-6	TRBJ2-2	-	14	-	TGTGCCAGCAGTTACTCCCCCGTCACCGGGGAGCTGTTTTTT	CASSYSPVTGELFF
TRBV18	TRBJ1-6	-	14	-	TGTGCCAGCTCACCAAACAGGTGGAATTCACCCCTCCACTTT	CASSPNRWNSPLHF
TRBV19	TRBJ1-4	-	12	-	TGTGCCAGTAGTATCGGACAGCGACAACTGTTTTTT	CASSIGQRQLFF
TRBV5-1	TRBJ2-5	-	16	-	TGCGCCAGCAGCTTGGCCGGTTCGGTACCAGGGAAGACCCAGTACTTC	CASSLAGSVPGKTQYF
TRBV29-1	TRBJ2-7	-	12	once	TGCAGCGTGGGAATACAGAGATACGAGCAGTACTTC	CSVGIQRYEQYF
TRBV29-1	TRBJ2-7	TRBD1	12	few	TGCAGCGGCGGGACAGGGAACCACGAGCAGTACTTC	CSGGTGNHEQYF
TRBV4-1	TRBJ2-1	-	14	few	TGCGCCAGCAGCCGCAAGAGGGGTGGCAGTGAGCAGTTCTTC	CASSRKRGGSEQFF
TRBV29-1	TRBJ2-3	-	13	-	TGCAGCGTTGAAGGACAAAGCACAGATACGCAGTATTTT	CSVEGQSTDTQYF
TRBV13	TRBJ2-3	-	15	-	TGTGCCAGCAGCCGATTCGGGCTAGCAGGCGATACGCAGTATTTT	CASSRFGLAGDTQYF
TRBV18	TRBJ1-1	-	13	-	TGTGCCAGCTCGACAGGAACCAACACTGAAGCTTTCTTT	CASSTGTNTEAFF
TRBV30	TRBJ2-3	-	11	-	TGTGCCTGGAGTGTACTAGATACGCAGTATTTT	CAWSVLDTQYF
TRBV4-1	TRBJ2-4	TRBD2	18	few	TGCGCCAGCAGCCAAGAAACTAGCGGGAGGGAGACCAAAAACATTCAGTACTTC	CASSQETSGRETKNIQYF
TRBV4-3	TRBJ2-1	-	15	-	TGCGCCAGCAGCCAAGATGAAGGGACCCGTGGTGAGCAGTTCTTC	CASSQDEGTRGEQFF
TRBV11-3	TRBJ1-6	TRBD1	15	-	TGTGCCAGCGGCCCCGGGACAGGGTCTAATTCACCCCTCCACTTT	CASGPGTGSNSPLHF
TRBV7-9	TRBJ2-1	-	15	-	TGTGCCAGCAGCTTAAAGGGCAGGAGTATCGATGAGCAGTTCTTC	CASSLKGRSIDEQFF
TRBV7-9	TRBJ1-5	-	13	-	TGTGCCAGCAGCTTAGACGGTGGGCAGCCCCAGCATTTT	CASSLDGGQPQHF
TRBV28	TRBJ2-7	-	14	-	TGTGCCAGCAGGTCTCACGGGGGCCGTTACGAGCAGTACTTC	CASRSHGGRYEQYF
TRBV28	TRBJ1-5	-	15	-	TGTGCCAGCAGTCCCCCGACAGGATTGAGGCAGCCCCAGCATTTT	CASSPPTGLRQPQHF
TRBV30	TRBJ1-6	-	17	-	TGTGCCTGGAGTGAGGGACGGTCGAGCTCCTATAATTCACCCCTCCACTTT	CAWSEGRSSSYNSPLHF
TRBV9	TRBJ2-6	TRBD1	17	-	TGTGCCAGCAGCGTAACGACAGGGTCCGCTGGGGCCAACGTCCTGACTTTC	CASSVTTGSAGANVLTF
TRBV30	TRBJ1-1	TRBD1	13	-	TGTGCCTGGGACAGGACAGGCAACACTGAAGCTTTCTTT	CAWDRTGNTEAFF
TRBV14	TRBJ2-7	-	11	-	TGTGCCAGCAGCCAAGTCTACGAGCAGTACTTC	CASSQVYEQYF
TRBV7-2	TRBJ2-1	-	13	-	TGTGCCAGCAGGGCGGGATCGGGGAATGAGCAGTTCTTC	CASRAGSGNEQFF
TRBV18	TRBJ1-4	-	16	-	TGTGCCAGCTCATCAGTCCTTCTGACGGGGGGTGAAAAACTGTTTTTT	CASSSVLLTGGEKLFF
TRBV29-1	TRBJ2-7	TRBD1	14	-	TGCAGCGCGTCGTGGGGACAGGGGGGGAGCGAGCAGTACTTC	CSASWGQGGSEQYF